The 3 T cell receptor beta chains in this list originate from one sample, sequenced in a study of blood T cells in healthy people across ages. A second about 6 to 12 cycle PCR used barcoded and J-beta primers. TCRdb recomputed calls from the 5' RACE reads with MiXCR, one row per CDR3 protein. This table holds about 640,000 distinct CDR3 sequences, roughly three fifths found once. The sequencing input was blood. Source of these receptors: a man aged 55 to 70 in good health.

This clonotype has a single count. This chain links TRBV25-1 with TRBJ1-2, with 9 bases fitting TRBD1. The V and J ends lost 5 bases and 4 bases, in that order; junction bases with no gene match: 8. CDR3 size: 15 residues. Germline-derived CDR1 and CDR2 are MGHDK and SYGVNS. CDR3 region: CASSLTGGSTYGYTF. CDR3 in DNA: TGTGCCAGCAGTCTAACAGGGGGCTCGACCTATGGCTACACCTTC.

This clonotype showed up just a few times. The CDR3 sequence is CASSRTGGAYEQYF. Here the CDR3 DNA reads TGTGCCAGCAGTAGGACAGGGGGTGCCTACGAGCAGTACTTC. The J gene is TRBJ2-7, the V gene TRBV12-3 or TRBV12-4, with 10 bases fitting TRBD1. The CDR3 is 14 amino acids. V trimming: 5 bases; J trimming: 2 bases; junction bases outside the gene matches: 3.

This chain links TRBV6-6 with TRBJ2-1; 7 bases are shared with TRBD2. Trimming took 8 bases from V and 8 from J; bases not matched to a gene: 9. Germline CDR1 is MNHNY and CDR2 is SVGAGI (reference sequence). CDR3 length equals 13 residues. The CDR3 coding sequence is TGTGCCAGCGCGCTGGGAGGGTTGGATGAGCAGTTCTTC. Translating it yields CASALGGLDEQFF.